Below are 28 T cell receptor beta chains sequenced from a single sample in a study of blood T cell repertoires in COVID-19. Libraries were prepared by immunoSEQ multiplex PCR; TCRdb keeps only in-frame clonotypes and omits some of them. The repertoire has about 91,000 clones, around 75% of them found once; the top ten carry around a quarter. Sequencing was done on a sample of peripheral blood. These receptors came from a man aged 65 to 79 with acute or convalescent COVID-19.

The chain links TRBV27 to TRBJ1-1; D unclear. CDR1 is MNHEY and CDR2 is SMNVEV in the germline V gene (reference sequence). Trimming pared 2 bases from V and 1 base from J, leaving 5 bases between. This CDR3 has 13 residues. CDR3 region: CASSLGQNTEAFF. The CDR3 DNA reads TGTGCCAGCAGTTTAGGGCAGAACACTGAAGCTTTCTTT.

The sample holds a few counts of this clone. The chain couples TRBV5-1 to TRBJ1-1; TRBD1 matches at 7 bases. From germline, CDR1 is SGHRS and CDR2 YFSETQ. The CDR3 is 13 residues long. V shed 8 bases and J 3 bases; nucleotides not matched to a gene: 7. This chain's CDR3 is CASRQGGDTEAFF. In DNA form, the CDR3 reads TGCGCCAGTCGACAGGGCGGGGACACTGAAGCTTTCTTT.

This clone was detected a few times. The V call is TRBV28, the J call TRBJ1-5; 8 bases agree with TRBD1. The CDR3 spans 13 residues. The V gene end was trimmed by 8 bases and the J gene end by 5 bases; junction bases not matched to a gene: 5. Germline CDR1 and CDR2: MDHEN and SYDVKM. DNA of the CDR3: TGTGCCAGCCGGGACAGGCGACATCAGCCCCAGCATTTT. Protein sequence: CASRDRRHQPQHF. The full variable domain, in which reference TRBV28 and TRBJ1-5 provide the parts outside the CDR3, is DVKVTQSSRYLVKRTGEKVFLECVQDMDHENMFWYRQDPGLGLRLIYFSYDVKMKEKGDIPEGYSVSREKKERFSLILESASTNQTSMYLCASRDRRHQPQHFGDGTRLSIL.

The chain employs TRBV7-2 and TRBJ1-2; 7 bases are shared with TRBD1. In germline, CDR1 is SGHTA, CDR2 FQGNSA. This CDR3 has 13 amino acids. Trimming took 1 base from V and 8 from J; bases not matched to a gene: 4. In nucleotides, the CDR3 is TGTGCCAGCAGCTTAGGCAGGGGGAACGGCTACACCTTC. Protein sequence: CASSLGRGNGYTF.

The chain combines TRBV5-1 with TRBJ2-5, with 7 positions matching TRBD2. The V gene's germline CDR1 is SGHRS and CDR2 YFSETQ. CDR3 length: 15 residues. V gave up 4 bases and J gave up 2 bases; unmatched junction bases: 8. The CDR3 sequence is CASSPGLVRQETQYF. CDR3 in DNA: TGCGCCAGCAGCCCCGGACTAGTTAGACAAGAGACCCAGTACTTC.

V is TRBV5-8 and J is TRBJ2-7; TRBD2 matches 7 bases. The CDR3 spans 15 residues. CDR1 is SGHTS and CDR2 is YDEGEE in the germline V gene. Unmatched junction bases numbered 7, after V lost 0 bases and J lost 4 bases. CDR3 DNA: TGTGCCAGCAGCTTGGTAGGGCAGGGACTATACGAGCAGTACTTC. Amino acid sequence: CASSLVGQGLYEQYF.

This clone has more than one count but fewer than ten. This chain connects TRBV19 to TRBJ2-1, with a tentative D call TRBD1 (6 bases). Germline CDR1 LNHDA, CDR2 SQIVND (reference sequence). The germline V and J ends were trimmed by 5 bases and 5 bases, with 19 bases remaining between them. The length of the CDR3 is 16 residues. This CDR3 is CASSPTGSPNHNEQFF. Here the CDR3 DNA reads TGTGCCAGTAGTCCTACAGGGTCCCCGAATCACAATGAGCAGTTCTTC.

The rearrangement uses TRBV30 and TRBJ2-5; D is perhaps TRBD1 (5 bases). The ends were cut back, 2 bases at V and 5 bases at J, with 15 bases in the middle. Germline V gives CDR1 GTSNPN, CDR2 SVGIG (reference sequence). The CDR3 runs 14 residues. The CDR3 DNA follows: TGTGCCTGGAGTCCGGTGGGCAGGGCCGAGACCCAGTACTTC. It translates to CAWSPVGRAETQYF.

The chain combines TRBV7-9 with TRBJ2-7, with 7 bases matching TRBD2. After removal of 5 bases from V and 3 bases from J, the junction contained 10 bases not matched to a gene. The CDR3 has 15 amino acids. From germline, CDR1 is SEHNR and CDR2 FQNEAQ (reference sequence). The CDR3 nucleotides read TGTGCCAGCAGCCTGTACATCGGGGGGAACTACGAGCAGTACTTC. Residues: CASSLYIGGNYEQYF. The full variable domain, rest sourced from reference TRBV7-9 and TRBJ2-7, is DTGVSQNPRHKITKRGQNVTFRCDPISEHNRLYWYRQTLGQGPEFLTYFQNEAQLEKSRLLSDRFSAERPKGSFSTLEIQRTEQGDSAMYLCASSLYIGGNYEQYFGPGTRLTVT.

The genes are TRBV23-1 and TRBJ2-7, with D unresolved. TRBV23-1 counts as an open reading frame of uncertain function. The CDR3 covers 15 residues. Trimming pared 3 bases from V and 1 base from J, leaving 13 bases between. The CDR3 loop is CASSHPGCTSYEQYF. The DNA for the CDR3 is TGCGCCAGCAGTCATCCGGGTTGTACGTCCTACGAGCAGTACTTC.

The V and J genes are TRBV4-1 and TRBJ2-7; 9 nucleotides agree with TRBD1. From germline, CDR1 is MGHRA and CDR2 YSYEKL. Unmatched junction bases numbered 14, after V lost 3 bases and J lost 2 bases. The CDR3 contains 18 residues. CDR3 DNA sequence: TGCGCCAGCAGCCAGAAAAAGGGGGGGACAGGGATGACCTACGAGCAGTACTTC. This sequence encodes CASSQKKGGTGMTYEQYF.

The chain recombines TRBV4-1 with TRBJ2-1; 11 nucleotides align to TRBD2. There are 16 residues in the CDR3. The junction had 11 bases not matched to a gene; V was cut back by 5 bases and J by 8 bases. CDR1 and CDR2 from the germline V gene are MGHRA and YSYEKL. CDR3 sequence reads: CASSDRLAGYHDEQFF. CDR3 DNA: TGCGCCAGCAGCGATCGACTAGCGGGATACCACGATGAGCAGTTCTTC.

Only a few counts were recorded for this clone. The chain joins TRBV29-1 to TRBJ1-2, with TRBD1 matching 9 bases. V dropped 4 bases and J dropped 4; count of bases not matched to a gene: 10. This CDR3 comprises 15 residues. Germline CDR1 reads SQVTM; CDR2 reads ANQGSEA. The CDR3 DNA reads TGCAGCGTTGCATTGCCGGGACAGGGCCTCTATGGCTACACCTTC. Translation: CSVALPGQGLYGYTF.

The CDR3 spells CASSLISGSRGDTQYF. The CDR3 nucleotides read TGTGCCAGCAGTTTAATTAGCGGGAGTAGGGGAGATACGCAGTATTTT. The rearrangement links TRBV27 to TRBJ2-3; 9 bases agree with TRBD2. The CDR3 is 16 residues long. V gave up 2 bases and J gave up 5 bases; unmatched junction bases: 8. The germline gives CDR1 MNHEY, CDR2 SMNVEV (reference sequence).

The rearrangement links TRBV7-9 to TRBJ1-2; tentative D call: TRBD1 (6 bases). The CDR3 runs 12 residues. With 3 bases removed from V and 8 bases from J, the gap between germline ends came to 10 bases. Germline CDR1 and CDR2: SEHNR and FQNEAQ (reference sequence). DNA of the CDR3: TGTGCCAGCAGCTTCTCAGGGGAAGGCTACACCTTC. Amino acids: CASSFSGEGYTF.

This clone was seen only a few times. This chain joins TRBV11-2 and TRBJ2-7; no clear D. CDR1 is SGHAT, CDR2 FQNNGV, per germline. The CDR3 runs to 14 residues. Trimming removed 2 bases at V and 2 bases at J, with 10 bases between. CDR3 in amino acids: CASSLIRGTYEQYF. CDR3 nucleotide sequence: TGTGCCAGCAGCTTAATCCGCGGCACCTACGAGCAGTACTTC.

The chain recombines TRBV5-1 with TRBJ2-1; 12 bases are a match to TRBD2. This CDR3 is built from 15 residues. V was pared by 4 bases and J by 8 bases, with 7 bases of the junction left unmatched. The V gene's germline CDR1 is SGHRS and CDR2 YFSETQ. CDR3 region: CASSDGTSGSDEQFF. The CDR3 coding sequence is TGCGCCAGCAGCGACGGGACTAGCGGGTCTGATGAGCAGTTCTTC.

As DNA, the CDR3 is TGTGCCAGCAGCCAAGCGGGGGGCCTAGCGGAGACCCAGTACTTC. It codes for CASSQAGGLAETQYF. The V and J genes are TRBV14 and TRBJ2-5, with D perhaps matching TRBD2 (7 bases). The CDR3 contains 15 residues. Trimming pared 1 base from V and 5 bases from J, leaving 14 bases between. Germline CDR1 reads SGHDN; CDR2 reads FVKESK.

The CDR3 spells CASSVRREGPRELFF. CDR3 coding DNA: TGTGCCAGCAGCGTGAGGAGGGAGGGCCCTCGGGAGCTGTTTTTT. This chain joins TRBV9 and TRBJ2-2; 7 nucleotides line up with TRBD2. Germline CDR1 and CDR2: SGDLS and YYNGEE. The CDR3 totals 15 residues. The V and J ends lost 2 bases and 9 bases, in that order; junction bases with no gene match: 10.

V is TRBV2 and J is TRBJ2-2; no firm D call. Trimming removed 7 bases from V and 3 bases from J, with 12 bases in between. This CDR3 is built from 14 residues. Per germline, CDR1 SNHLY and CDR2 FYNNEI. The CDR3 is CASTATSHTGELFF. DNA of the CDR3: TGTGCCAGCACCGCGACAAGCCACACCGGGGAGCTGTTTTTT.

This clone was recorded once. The chain is built from TRBV18 and TRBJ2-1, with TRBD2 matching 7 bases. Losses at the gene ends were 0 bases for V and 5 bases for J; bases not matched to a gene: 7. The germline V gene encodes CDR1 KGHSH and CDR2 LQKENI. This CDR3 contains 16 residues. The CDR3, as DNA: TGTGCCAGCTCACCACCGGGAGGGAGTTGGGACAATGAGCAGTTCTTC. It encodes CASSPPGGSWDNEQFF.

This clone was seen only once. V is TRBV27 and J is TRBJ2-7; 8 nucleotides line up with TRBD2. The CDR3 consists of 14 residues. J lost 5 bases, V lost 2 bases, and 5 bases had no gene match. CDR1 MNHEY and CDR2 SMNVEV come from the germline V gene (reference sequence). CDR3 sequence reads: CASSLQGGGNEQYF. CDR3 sequence (DNA): TGTGCCAGCAGTTTACAGGGCGGGGGGAACGAGCAGTACTTC.

V and J are TRBV15 and TRBJ2-7; D unresolved. Trimming removed 0 bases from V and 2 bases from J, with 5 bases in between. The CDR3 length is 13 residues. Per germline, CDR1 LNHNV and CDR2 YYDKDF (reference sequence). Here the CDR3 reads CATSRDKTYEQYF. CDR3 coding DNA: TGTGCCACCAGCAGAGATAAAACCTACGAGCAGTACTTC.

This chain joins TRBV6-5 and TRBJ2-1, with D perhaps matching TRBD2 (6 bases). CDR1 MNHEY and CDR2 SVGAGI come from the germline V gene. The V gene lost 0 bases and the J gene lost 5 bases, with 8 bases spanning the gap. The CDR3 extends over 14 amino acids. The CDR3 bases are TGTGCCAGCAGTTACTCTTGGAGGGACAATGAGCAGTTCTTC. It yields the protein CASSYSWRDNEQFF.

J is TRBJ1-2 and V is TRBV7-2, with D possibly TRBD1 on 5 matching bases. Germline V lookup: CDR1 SGHTA, CDR2 FQGNSA. The CDR3 length is 16 residues. Trimming took 1 base from V and 5 from J, leaving 17 bases between them. For the CDR3, the DNA is TGTGCCAGCAGCTTAGAAAGGGGAGCGGGTGGGTATGGCTACACCTTC. Translated, it gives CASSLERGAGGYGYTF.

This clone was found a few times. The genes are TRBV29-1 and TRBJ2-7; 10 nucleotides align to TRBD2. Trimming removed 3 bases from V and 5 bases from J; junction bases left unmatched: 4. Germline lookup yields CDR1 SQVTM and CDR2 ANQGSEA. This CDR3 region has 13 residues. This chain's CDR3 is CSVDSGRRNEQYF. The CDR3 DNA follows: TGCAGCGTTGATAGCGGGAGGCGGAACGAGCAGTACTTC.

The V and J genes are TRBV18 and TRBJ2-7; TRBD2 matches at 12 bases. The CDR3 extends over 14 amino acids. The germline gives CDR1 KGHSH, CDR2 LQKENI. The trim removed 5 bases at V and 3 bases at J, leaving 2 bases unmatched. The CDR3 reads CASSSSGGGYEQYF. The CDR3, as DNA: TGTGCCAGCTCATCTAGCGGGGGGGGCTACGAGCAGTACTTC.

This clone showed up just once. This CDR3 reads CAWSYFDQPQHF. The CDR3 bases are TGTGCCTGGAGCTATTTCGATCAGCCCCAGCATTTT. The chain links TRBV30 to TRBJ1-5; no definite D call. The V and J ends lost 3 bases and 5 bases respectively, with 8 bases between them. This CDR3 region has 12 residues. Germline values: CDR1 GTSNPN, CDR2 SVGIG (reference sequence).